The 15 T cell receptor beta chains reported below all come from one sample, sequenced in a study of CXCR3-negative and CXCR3-positive naive CD8 T cells. The TRB cDNA libraries were prepared by 5' RACE with UMI labels. From its re-call of the 5' RACE reads, TCRdb lists each CDR3 protein once, without DNA. The clone table shows about 43,000 distinct CDR3 sequences, with the ten largest holding around a tenth. Material for sequencing was memory CD8+ T cells from blood. The source of these receptors is a human donor in good health. Some clones in this sample may be carry-over from other donors' samples.

The V and J genes are TRBV29-1 and TRBJ2-1; no DNA is available, so the TRBD1 call from TCRdb remains unchecked. CDR1 is SQVTM and CDR2 is ANQGSEA in the germline V gene. This CDR3 is 12 amino acids long. The chain's CDR3 is CSVEEGGNEQFF.

V usage is TRBV6-5 and J usage is TRBJ2-7; TCRdb outputs TRBD2, but without DNA this stays unchecked. The V gene's germline CDR1 is MNHEY and CDR2 SVGAGI. The CDR3 contains 14 residues. The CDR3 reads CASSYTSGSYEQYF.

The V and J genes are TRBV20-1 and TRBJ1-1; as DNA is missing, the TRBD1 call by TCRdb cannot be tested. The CDR3 has 16 residues. Germline loops: CDR1 DFQATT, CDR2 SNEGSKA (reference sequence). This CDR3 reads CSARSPDAGINTEAFF.

The chain uses TRBV9 and TRBJ2-1. This CDR3 has 11 amino acids. In germline, CDR1 is SGDLS, CDR2 YYNGEE. The CDR3 is CASSVGRDQFF.

V usage is TRBV27 and J usage is TRBJ2-1; TCRdb's D call of TRBD2 is untestable without DNA. The CDR3 is made up of 14 amino acids. In germline, CDR1 is MNHEY, CDR2 SMNVEV (reference sequence). The CDR3: CASRPAGFYNEQFF.

The CDR3: CSVLQNTEAFF. This chain links TRBV29-1 with TRBJ1-1. Germline V gene lookup returns CDR1 SQVTM and CDR2 ANQGSEA. The CDR3 is 11 amino acids. The full variable domain, completed using reference TRBV29-1 and TRBJ1-1, is SAVISQKPSRDICQRGTSLTIQCQVDSQVTMMFWYRQQPGQSLTLIATANQGSEATYESGFVIDKFPISRPNLTFSTLTVSNMSPEDSSIYLCSVLQNTEAFFGQGTRLTVV.

The chain is built from TRBV5-1 and TRBJ1-6. This CDR3 spans 15 amino acids. The germline CDR1 and CDR2 sequences are SGHRS and YFSETQ. This CDR3 reads CASSSDRANNSPLHF.

The chain recombines TRBV12-3 or TRBV12-4 with TRBJ1-1; TCRdb returns TRBD1, unconfirmable since there is no DNA. The CDR3 has 16 amino acids. The CDR3: CASSPRRGTEDTEAFF.

J is TRBJ2-7 and V is TRBV6-2 or TRBV6-3. Looked up from germline, CDR1 is MNHEY and CDR2 is SVGEGT. The length of the CDR3 is 13 residues. The CDR3 sequence: CASSFGQLYEQYF.

The chain couples TRBV6-2 or TRBV6-3 to TRBJ2-1; as DNA is missing, the TRBD1 call by TCRdb cannot be tested. The V gene's germline CDR1 is MNHEY and CDR2 SVGEGT. The CDR3 has 14 residues. CDR3 residues: CASSHPTGGNEQFF.

The genes are TRBV29-1 and TRBJ2-3; no DNA is available, so the TRBD1 call from TCRdb remains unchecked. The CDR3 loop spans 14 amino acids. Germline-derived CDR1 and CDR2 are SQVTM and ANQGSEA. The CDR3 protein is CSVNQGDSTDTQYF.

The genes are TRBV6-2 or TRBV6-3 and TRBJ2-3. This CDR3 has 14 amino acids. Germline V gene data show CDR1 as MNHEY and CDR2 as SVGEGT. CDR3 loop: CASSSPIRMDTQYF.

This clonotype is labeled medium-sized based on frequency. V usage is TRBV20-1 and J usage is TRBJ1-1; TCRdb returns TRBD1, unconfirmable since there is no DNA. The CDR3 is made up of 20 amino acids. CDR1 is DFQATT, CDR2 SNEGSKA, per germline (reference sequence). The CDR3 sequence is CSARDTFLILGQGADTEAFF.

The chain combines TRBV7-2 with TRBJ1-1; TCRdb outputs TRBD1, but without DNA this stays unchecked. The CDR3 sequence is 16 residues long. Germline lookup yields CDR1 SGHTA and CDR2 FQGNSA. The CDR3 sequence: CASSKPRDRVGTEAFF.

The chain has TRBV6-5 and TRBJ2-1; TCRdb names TRBD2, which stays unverified in the absence of DNA. This CDR3 comprises 15 residues. Germline CDR1 MNHEY, CDR2 SVGAGI. CDR3 in amino acids: CASIPDGLASNEQFF.